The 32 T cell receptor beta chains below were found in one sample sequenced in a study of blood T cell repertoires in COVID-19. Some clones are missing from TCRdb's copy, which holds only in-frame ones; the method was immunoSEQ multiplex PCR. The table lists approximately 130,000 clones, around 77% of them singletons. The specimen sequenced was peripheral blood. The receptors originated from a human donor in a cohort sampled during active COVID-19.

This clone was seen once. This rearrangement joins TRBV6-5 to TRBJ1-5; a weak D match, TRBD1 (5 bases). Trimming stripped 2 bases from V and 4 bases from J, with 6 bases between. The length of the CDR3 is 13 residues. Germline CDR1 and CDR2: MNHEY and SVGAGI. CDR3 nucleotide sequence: TGTGCCAGCAGTTACGGGACTAATCAGCCCCAGCATTTT. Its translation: CASSYGTNQPQHF.

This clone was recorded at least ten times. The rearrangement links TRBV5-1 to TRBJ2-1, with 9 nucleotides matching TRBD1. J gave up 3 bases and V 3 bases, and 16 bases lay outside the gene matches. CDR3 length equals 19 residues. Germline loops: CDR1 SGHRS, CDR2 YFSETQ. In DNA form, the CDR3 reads TGCGCCAGCAGCTCAAAGCCCGACCGGGACAGGGCTTACTACAATGAGCAGTTCTTC. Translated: CASSSKPDRDRAYYNEQFF.

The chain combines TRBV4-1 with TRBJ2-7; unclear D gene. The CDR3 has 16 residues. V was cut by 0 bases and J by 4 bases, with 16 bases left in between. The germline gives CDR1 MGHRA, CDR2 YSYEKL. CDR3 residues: CASSQDQTNPVYEQYF. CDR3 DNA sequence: TGCGCCAGCAGCCAAGATCAAACTAACCCGGTTTACGAGCAGTACTTC.

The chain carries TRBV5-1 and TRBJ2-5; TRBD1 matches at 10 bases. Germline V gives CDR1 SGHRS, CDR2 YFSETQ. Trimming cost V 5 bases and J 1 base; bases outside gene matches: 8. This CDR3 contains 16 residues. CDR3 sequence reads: CASSSRDRGPQETQYF. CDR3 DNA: TGCGCCAGCAGTTCCCGGGACAGGGGACCCCAAGAGACCCAGTACTTC.

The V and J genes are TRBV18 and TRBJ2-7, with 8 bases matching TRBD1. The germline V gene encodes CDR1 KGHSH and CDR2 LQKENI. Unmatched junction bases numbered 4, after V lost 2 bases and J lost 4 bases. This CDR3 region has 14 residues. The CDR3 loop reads CASSPSRGQYEQYF. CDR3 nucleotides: TGTGCCAGCTCACCATCCAGGGGGCAGTACGAGCAGTACTTC.

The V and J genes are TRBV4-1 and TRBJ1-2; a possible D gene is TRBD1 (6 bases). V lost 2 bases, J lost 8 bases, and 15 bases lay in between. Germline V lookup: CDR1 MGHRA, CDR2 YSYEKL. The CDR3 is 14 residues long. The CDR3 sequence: CASSQLPGVVGYTF. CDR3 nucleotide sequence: TGCGCCAGCAGCCAACTTCCAGGGGTGGTCGGCTACACCTTC.

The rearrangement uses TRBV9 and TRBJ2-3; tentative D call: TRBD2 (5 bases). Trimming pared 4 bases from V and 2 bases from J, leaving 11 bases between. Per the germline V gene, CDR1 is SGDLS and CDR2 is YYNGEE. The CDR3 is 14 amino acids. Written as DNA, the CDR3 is TGTGCCAGCAGCTCAGCGGTACCCACAGATACGCAGTATTTT. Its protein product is CASSSAVPTDTQYF.

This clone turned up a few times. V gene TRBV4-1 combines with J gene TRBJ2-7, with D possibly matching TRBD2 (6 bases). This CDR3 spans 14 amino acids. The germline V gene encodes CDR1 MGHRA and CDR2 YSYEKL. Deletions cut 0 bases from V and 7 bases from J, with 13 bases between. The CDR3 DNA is TGCGCCAGCAGCCAAGATGAGGCCGCGGGGGAGCAGTACTTC. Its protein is CASSQDEAAGEQYF.

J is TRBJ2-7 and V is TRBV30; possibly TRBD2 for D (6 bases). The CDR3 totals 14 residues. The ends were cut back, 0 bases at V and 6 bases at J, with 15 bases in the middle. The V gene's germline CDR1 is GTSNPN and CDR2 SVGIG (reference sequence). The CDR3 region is CAWSVLAGNLEQYF. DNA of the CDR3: TGTGCCTGGAGTGTACTGGCGGGGAATCTCGAGCAGTACTTC.

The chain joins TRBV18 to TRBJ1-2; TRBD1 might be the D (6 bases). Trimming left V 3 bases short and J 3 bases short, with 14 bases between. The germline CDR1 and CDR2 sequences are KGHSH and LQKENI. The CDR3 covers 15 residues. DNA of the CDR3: TGTGCCAGCTCACCGCGAGGGGGAGCAGACTATGGCTACACCTTC. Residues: CASSPRGGADYGYTF.

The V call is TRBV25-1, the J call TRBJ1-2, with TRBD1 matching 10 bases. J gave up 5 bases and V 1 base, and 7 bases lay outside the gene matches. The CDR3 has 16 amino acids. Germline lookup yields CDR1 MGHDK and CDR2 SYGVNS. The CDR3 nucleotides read TGTGCCAGCAGTGAATCGGTGACAGGGGGCGGATATGGCTACACCTTC. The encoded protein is CASSESVTGGGYGYTF.

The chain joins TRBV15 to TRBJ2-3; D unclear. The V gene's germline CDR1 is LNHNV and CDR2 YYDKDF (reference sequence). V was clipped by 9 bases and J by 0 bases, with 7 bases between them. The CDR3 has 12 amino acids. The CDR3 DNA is TGTGCCACGAGACACAGCACAGATACGCAGTATTTT. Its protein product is CATRHSTDTQYF.

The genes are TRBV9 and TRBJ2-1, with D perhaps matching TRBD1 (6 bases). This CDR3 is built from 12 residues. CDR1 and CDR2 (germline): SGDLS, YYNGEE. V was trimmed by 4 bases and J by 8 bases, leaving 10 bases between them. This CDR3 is CASSFRGDEQFF. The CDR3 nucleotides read TGTGCCAGCAGCTTCAGGGGAGATGAGCAGTTCTTC.

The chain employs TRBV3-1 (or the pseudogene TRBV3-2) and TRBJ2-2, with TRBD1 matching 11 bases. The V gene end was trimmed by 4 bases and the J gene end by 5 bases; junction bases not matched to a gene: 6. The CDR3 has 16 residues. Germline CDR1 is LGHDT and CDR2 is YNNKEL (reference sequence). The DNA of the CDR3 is TGTGCCAGCAGCCGGCAGGGACAGGGGGTGACCGGGGAGCTGTTTTTT. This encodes CASSRQGQGVTGELFF.

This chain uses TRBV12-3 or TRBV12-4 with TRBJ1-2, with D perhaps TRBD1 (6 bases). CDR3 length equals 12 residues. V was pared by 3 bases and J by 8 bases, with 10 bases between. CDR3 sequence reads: CASSLSGGGYTF. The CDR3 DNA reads TGTGCCAGCAGTTTGTCGGGGGGCGGCTACACCTTC.

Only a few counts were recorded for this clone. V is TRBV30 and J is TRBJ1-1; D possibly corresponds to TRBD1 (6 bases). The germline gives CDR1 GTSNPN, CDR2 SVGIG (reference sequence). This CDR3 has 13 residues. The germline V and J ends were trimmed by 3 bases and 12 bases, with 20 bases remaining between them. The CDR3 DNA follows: TGTGCCTGGAGCATGGGACCATCTACAGGGACTTTCTTT. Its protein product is CAWSMGPSTGTFF.

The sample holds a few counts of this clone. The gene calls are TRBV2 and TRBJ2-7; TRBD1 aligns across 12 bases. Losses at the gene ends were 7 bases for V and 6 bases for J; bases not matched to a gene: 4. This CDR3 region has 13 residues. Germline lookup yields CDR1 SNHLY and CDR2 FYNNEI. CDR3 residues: CASTGDRGREQYF. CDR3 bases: TGTGCCAGCACGGGGGACAGGGGGCGCGAGCAGTACTTC.

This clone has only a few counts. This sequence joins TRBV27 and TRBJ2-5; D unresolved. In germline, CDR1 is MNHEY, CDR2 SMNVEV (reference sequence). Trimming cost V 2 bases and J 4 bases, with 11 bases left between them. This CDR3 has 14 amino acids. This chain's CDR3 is CASSLRTALETQYF. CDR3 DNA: TGTGCCAGCAGTTTAAGAACAGCTCTAGAGACCCAGTACTTC.

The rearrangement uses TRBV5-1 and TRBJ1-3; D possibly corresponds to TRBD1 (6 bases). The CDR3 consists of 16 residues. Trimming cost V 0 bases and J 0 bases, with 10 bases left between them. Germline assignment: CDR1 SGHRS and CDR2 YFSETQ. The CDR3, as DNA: TGCGCCAGCAGCTTGGCAACAGGGTCCTCTGGAAACACCATATATTTT. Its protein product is CASSLATGSSGNTIYF.

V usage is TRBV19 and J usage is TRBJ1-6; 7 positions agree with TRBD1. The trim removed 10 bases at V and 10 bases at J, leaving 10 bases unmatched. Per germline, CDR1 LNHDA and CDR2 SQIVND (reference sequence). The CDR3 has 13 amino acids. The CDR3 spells CATKFQGESPLHF. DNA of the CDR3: TGTGCCACAAAATTTCAGGGGGAGTCACCCCTCCACTTT.

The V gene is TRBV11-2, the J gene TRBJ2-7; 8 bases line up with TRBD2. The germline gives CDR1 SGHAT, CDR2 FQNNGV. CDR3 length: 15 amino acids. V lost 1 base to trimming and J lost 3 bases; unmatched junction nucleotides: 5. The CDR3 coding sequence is TGTGCCAGCAGCTTAGGAGCGGGGGCCTACTACGAGCAGTACTTC. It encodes CASSLGAGAYYEQYF.

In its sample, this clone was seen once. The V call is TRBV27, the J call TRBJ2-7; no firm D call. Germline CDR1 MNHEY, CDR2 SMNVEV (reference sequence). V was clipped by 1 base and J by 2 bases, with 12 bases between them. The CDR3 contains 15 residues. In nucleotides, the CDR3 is TGTGCCAGCAGTTTATGGGCAGATGATACCTACGAGCAGTACTTC. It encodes CASSLWADDTYEQYF.

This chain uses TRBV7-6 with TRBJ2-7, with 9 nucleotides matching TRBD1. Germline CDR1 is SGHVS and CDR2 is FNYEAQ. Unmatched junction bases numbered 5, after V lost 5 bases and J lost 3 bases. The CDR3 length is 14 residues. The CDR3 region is CASSPWTGDYEQYF. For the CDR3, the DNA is TGTGCCAGCAGCCCATGGACAGGGGACTACGAGCAGTACTTC.

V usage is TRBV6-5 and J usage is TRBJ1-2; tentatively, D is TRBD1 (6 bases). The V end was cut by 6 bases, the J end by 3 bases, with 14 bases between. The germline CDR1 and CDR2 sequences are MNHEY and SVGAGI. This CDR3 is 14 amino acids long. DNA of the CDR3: TGTGCCAGCAGCCTCAGACAGGCCTACTATGGCTACACCTTC. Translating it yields CASSLRQAYYGYTF.

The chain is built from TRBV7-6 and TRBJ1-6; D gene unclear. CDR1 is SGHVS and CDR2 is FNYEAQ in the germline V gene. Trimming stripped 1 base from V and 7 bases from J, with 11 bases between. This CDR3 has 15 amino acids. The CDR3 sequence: CASSLEYSRNSPLHF. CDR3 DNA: TGTGCCAGCAGCTTAGAGTACAGTCGGAATTCACCCCTCCACTTT.

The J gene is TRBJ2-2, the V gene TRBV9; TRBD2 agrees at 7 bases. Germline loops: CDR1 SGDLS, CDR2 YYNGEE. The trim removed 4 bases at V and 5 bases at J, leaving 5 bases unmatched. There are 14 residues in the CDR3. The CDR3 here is CASSPGGVTGELFF. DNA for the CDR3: TGTGCCAGCAGCCCGGGGGGAGTAACCGGGGAGCTGTTTTTT.

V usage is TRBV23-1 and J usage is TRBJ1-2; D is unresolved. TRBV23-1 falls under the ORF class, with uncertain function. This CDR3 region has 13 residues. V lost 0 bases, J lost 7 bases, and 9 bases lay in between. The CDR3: CASSQSGSFGYTF. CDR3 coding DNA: TGCGCCAGCAGTCAATCTGGGAGTTTTGGCTACACCTTC.

The CDR3 bases are TGTGCCAGTAGTGACCGGGACAGGCGACATGAAGAGACCCAGTACTTC. Translation: CASSDRDRRHEETQYF. The chain has TRBV19 and TRBJ2-5, with 8 bases fitting TRBD1. Losses at the gene ends were 5 bases for V and 3 bases for J; bases not matched to a gene: 11. Germline CDR1 is LNHDA and CDR2 is SQIVND (reference sequence). The CDR3 extends over 16 amino acids.

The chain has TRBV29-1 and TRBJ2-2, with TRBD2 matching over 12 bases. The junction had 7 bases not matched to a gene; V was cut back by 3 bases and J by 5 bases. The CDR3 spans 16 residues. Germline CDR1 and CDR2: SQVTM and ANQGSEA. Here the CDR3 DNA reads TGCAGCGTTGAGACACTAGCGGGGGGCAATACCGGGGAGCTGTTTTTT. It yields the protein CSVETLAGGNTGELFF.

The CDR3 coding sequence is TGTGCCAGCAGTCGAAACAGGGAACCGACTGAAGCTTTCTTT. Translating gives CASSRNREPTEAFF. This chain links TRBV2 with TRBJ1-1; D is possibly TRBD1 (6 bases). V lost 5 bases and J 5 bases, leaving 15 bases between the germline ends. CDR3 length equals 14 residues. Per germline, CDR1 SNHLY and CDR2 FYNNEI.

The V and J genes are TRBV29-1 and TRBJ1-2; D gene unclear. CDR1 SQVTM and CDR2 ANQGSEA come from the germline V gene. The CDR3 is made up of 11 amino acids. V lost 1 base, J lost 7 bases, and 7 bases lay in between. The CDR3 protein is CSVEGSGGYTF. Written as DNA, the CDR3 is TGCAGCGTTGAAGGATCCGGTGGCTACACCTTC. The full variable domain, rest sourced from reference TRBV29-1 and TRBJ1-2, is SAVISQKPSRDICQRGTSLTIQCQVDSQVTMMFWYRQQPGQSLTLIATANQGSEATYESGFVIDKFPISRPNLTFSTLTVSNMSPEDSSIYLCSVEGSGGYTFGSGTRLTVV.

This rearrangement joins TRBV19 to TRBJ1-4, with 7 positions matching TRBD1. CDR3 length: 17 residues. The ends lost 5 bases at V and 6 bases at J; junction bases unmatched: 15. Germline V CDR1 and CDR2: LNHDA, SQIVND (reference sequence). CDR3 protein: CASSVTWTGPGHEKLFF. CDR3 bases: TGTGCCAGTAGTGTGACTTGGACAGGCCCTGGGCATGAAAAACTGTTTTTT.